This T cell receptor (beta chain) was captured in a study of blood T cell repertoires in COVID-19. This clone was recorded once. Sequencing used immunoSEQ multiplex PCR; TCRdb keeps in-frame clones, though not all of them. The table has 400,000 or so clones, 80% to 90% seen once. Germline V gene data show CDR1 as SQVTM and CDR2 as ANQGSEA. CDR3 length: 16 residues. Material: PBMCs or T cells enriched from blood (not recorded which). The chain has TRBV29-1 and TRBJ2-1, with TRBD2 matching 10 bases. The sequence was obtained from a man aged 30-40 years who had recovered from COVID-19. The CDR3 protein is CRPTLASGRSSYEQFF. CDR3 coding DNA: TGCAGACCCACGCTGGCTAGCGGGAGAAGCTCCTATGAGCAGTTCTTC.